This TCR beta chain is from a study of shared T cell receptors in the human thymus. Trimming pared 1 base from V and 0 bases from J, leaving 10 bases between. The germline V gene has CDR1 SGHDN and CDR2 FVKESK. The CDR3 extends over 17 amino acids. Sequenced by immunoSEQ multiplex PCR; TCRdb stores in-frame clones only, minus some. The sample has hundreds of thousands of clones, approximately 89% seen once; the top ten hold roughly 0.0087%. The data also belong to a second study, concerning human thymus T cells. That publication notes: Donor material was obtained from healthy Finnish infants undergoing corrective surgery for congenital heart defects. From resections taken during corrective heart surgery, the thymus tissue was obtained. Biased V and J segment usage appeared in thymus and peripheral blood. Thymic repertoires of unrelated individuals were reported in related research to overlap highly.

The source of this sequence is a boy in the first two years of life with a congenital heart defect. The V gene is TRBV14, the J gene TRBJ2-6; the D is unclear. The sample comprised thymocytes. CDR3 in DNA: TGTGCCAGCAGCCAAGTCCCCGCTAGCTCTGGGGCCAACGTCCTGACTTTC. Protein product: CASSQVPASSGANVLTF.